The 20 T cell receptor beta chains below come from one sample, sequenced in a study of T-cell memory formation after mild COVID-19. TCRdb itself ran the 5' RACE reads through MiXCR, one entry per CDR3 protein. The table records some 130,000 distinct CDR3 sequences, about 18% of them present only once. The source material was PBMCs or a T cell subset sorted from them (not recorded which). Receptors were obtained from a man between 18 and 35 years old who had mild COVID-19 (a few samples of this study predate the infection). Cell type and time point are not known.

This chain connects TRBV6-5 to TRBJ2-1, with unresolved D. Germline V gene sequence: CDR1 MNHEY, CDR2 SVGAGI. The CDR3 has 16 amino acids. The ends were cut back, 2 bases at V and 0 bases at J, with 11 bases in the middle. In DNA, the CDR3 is TGTGCCAGCAGTTACGCGGCGGTTCCCTCCTACAATGAGCAGTTCTTC. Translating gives CASSYAAVPSYNEQFF.

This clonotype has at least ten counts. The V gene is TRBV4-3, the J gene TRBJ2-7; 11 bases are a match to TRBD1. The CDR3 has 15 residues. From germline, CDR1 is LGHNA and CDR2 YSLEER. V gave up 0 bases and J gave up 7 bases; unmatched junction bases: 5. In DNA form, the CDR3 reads TGCGCCAGCAGCCAAGATGGGACAGGGGGAAGGGAGCAGTACTTC. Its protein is CASSQDGTGGREQYF.

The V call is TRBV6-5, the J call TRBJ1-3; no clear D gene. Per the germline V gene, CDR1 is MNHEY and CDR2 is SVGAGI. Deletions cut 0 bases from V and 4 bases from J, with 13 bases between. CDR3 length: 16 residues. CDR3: CASSYSKYPAGNTIYF. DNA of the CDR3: TGTGCCAGCAGTTACTCGAAATATCCTGCGGGAAACACCATATATTTT.

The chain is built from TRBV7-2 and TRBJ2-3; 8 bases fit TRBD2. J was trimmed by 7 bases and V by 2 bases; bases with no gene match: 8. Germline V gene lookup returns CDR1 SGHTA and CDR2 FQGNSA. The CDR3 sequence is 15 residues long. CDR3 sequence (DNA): TGTGCCAGCAGCTTAAGCGGGGGAGAGGGGAATACGCAGTATTTT. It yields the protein CASSLSGGEGNTQYF.

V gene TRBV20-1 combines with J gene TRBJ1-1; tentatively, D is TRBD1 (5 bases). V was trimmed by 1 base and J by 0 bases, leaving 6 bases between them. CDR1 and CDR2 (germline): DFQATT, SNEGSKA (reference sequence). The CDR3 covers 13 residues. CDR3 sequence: CSARGGLNTEAFF. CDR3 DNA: TGCAGTGCTAGAGGGGGCTTGAACACTGAAGCTTTCTTT.

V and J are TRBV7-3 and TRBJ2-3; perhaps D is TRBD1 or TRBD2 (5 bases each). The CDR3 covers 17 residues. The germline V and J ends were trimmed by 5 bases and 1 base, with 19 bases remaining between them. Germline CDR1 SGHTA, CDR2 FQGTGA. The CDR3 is CASSQTGDPFRTDTQYF. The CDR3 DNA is TGTGCCAGCAGCCAAACCGGGGACCCTTTCCGCACAGATACGCAGTATTTT.

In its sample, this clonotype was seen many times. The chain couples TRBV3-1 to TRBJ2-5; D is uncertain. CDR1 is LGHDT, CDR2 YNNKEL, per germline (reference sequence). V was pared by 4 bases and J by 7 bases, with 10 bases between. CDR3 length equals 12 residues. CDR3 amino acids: CASSPTERTQYF. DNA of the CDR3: TGTGCCAGCAGCCCTACAGAAAGGACCCAGTACTTC.

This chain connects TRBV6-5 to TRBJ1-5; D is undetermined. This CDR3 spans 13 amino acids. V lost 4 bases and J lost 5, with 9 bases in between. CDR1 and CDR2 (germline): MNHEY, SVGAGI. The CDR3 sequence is CASSSSSDQPQHF. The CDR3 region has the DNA TGTGCCAGCAGTTCCTCGTCCGATCAGCCCCAGCATTTT.

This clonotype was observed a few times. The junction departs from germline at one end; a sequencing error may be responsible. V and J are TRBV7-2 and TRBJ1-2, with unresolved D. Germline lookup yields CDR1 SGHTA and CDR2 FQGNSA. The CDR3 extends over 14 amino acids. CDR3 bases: TGTGCCAGCAGCTTAGTACCAGATCTGTCTACCCACCCTTTC. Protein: CASSLVPDLSTHPF.

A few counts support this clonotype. The CDR3 sequence: CATSRNGQGGEQFF. In DNA form, the CDR3 reads TGTGCCACCAGCAGGAACGGACAGGGAGGTGAGCAGTTCTTC. The rearrangement uses TRBV15 and TRBJ2-1, with TRBD1 matching over 8 bases. The CDR3 is made up of 14 amino acids. Looked up from germline, CDR1 is LNHNV and CDR2 is YYDKDF (reference sequence). The J segment lost 9 bases and the V segment lost 3 bases, leaving 7 bases of the junction unmatched.

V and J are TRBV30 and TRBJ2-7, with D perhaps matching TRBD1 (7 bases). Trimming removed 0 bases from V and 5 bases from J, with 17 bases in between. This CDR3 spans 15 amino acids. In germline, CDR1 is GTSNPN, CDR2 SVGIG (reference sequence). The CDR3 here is CAWSVRGGGFHEQYF. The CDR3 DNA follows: TGTGCCTGGAGTGTACGAGGAGGGGGCTTCCACGAGCAGTACTTC.

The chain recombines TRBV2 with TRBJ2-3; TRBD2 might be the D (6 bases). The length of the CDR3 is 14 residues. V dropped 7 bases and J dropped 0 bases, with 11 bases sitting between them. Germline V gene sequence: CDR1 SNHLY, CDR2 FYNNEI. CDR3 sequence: CASNIAASTDTQYF. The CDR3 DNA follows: TGTGCCAGCAACATAGCGGCTAGCACAGATACGCAGTATTTT.

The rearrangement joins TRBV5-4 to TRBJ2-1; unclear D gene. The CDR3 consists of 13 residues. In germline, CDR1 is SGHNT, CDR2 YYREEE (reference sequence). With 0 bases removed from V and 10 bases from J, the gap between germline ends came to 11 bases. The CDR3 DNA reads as TGTGCCAGCAGCTTGGTTGTGACTCAAGAGCAGTTCTTC. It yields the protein CASSLVVTQEQFF.

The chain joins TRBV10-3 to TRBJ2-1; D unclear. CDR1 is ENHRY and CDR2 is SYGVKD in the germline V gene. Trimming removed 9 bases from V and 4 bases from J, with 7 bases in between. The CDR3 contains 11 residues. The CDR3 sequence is CAIKGYNEQFF. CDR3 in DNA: TGTGCCATAAAGGGATACAATGAGCAGTTCTTC.

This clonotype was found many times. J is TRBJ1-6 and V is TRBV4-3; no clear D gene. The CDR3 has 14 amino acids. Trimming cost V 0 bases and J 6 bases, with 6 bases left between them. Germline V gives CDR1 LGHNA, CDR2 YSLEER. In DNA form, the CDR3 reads TGCGCCAGCAGCCAAGAAATCCGTAATTCACCCCTCCACTTT. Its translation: CASSQEIRNSPLHF.

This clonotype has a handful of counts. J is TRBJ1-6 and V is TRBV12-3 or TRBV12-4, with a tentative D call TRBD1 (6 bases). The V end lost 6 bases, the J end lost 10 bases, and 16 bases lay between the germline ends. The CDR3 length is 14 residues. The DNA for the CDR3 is TGTGCCAGCAGCCCGACGGGGGGCGGCTCACCCCTCCACTTT. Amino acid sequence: CASSPTGGGSPLHF.

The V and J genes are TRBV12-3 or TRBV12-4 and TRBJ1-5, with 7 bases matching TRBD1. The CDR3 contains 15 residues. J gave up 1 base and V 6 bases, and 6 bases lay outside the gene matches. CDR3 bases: TGTGCCAGCAGGATCGGGACAGCCAGCAATCAGCCCCAGCATTTT. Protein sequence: CASRIGTASNQPQHF.

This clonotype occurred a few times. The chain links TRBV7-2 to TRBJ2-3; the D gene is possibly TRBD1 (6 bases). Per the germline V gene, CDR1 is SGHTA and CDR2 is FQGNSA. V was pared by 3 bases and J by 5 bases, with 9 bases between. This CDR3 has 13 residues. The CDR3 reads CASSFRGEDTQYF. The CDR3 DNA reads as TGTGCCAGCAGCTTCAGGGGTGAAGATACGCAGTATTTT.

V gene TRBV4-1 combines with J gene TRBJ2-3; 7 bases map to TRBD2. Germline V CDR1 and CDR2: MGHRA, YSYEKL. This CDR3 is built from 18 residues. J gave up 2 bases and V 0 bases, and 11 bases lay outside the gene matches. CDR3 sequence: CASSQERGLAEITDTQYF. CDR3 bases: TGCGCCAGCAGCCAAGAACGCGGGCTAGCGGAAATCACAGATACGCAGTATTTT.

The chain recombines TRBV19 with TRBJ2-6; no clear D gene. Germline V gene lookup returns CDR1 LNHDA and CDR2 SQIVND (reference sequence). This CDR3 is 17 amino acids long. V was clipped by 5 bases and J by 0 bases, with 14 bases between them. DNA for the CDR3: TGTGCCAGTAGTGGCCGCAGGAGAAACTCTGGGGCCAACGTCCTGACTTTC. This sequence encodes CASSGRRRNSGANVLTF.